Given below is one T cell receptor beta chain in context. Antigen specificity is unknown. The data originate from a study of T cell responses to AZD1222 COVID-19 vaccine. Overall study findings and caveats: The number of AZD1222 recipients seropositive at baseline was only six. Sampling captured repertoires only after the peak T cell response. Unmutated variant regions are reportedly the target of nearly half of TCRs that are spike-specific. The sample set comprised mostly white British donors with more females, and clonal diversity was possibly underestimated.

The assay was immunoSEQ multiplex PCR, and TCRdb's table has in-frame clones only and misses some. The table records approximately 82,000 clones, roughly 90% of them present only once. Germline CDR1 is SGDLS and CDR2 is YYNGEE. V was clipped by 4 bases and J by 1 base; unmatched bases: 9. The CDR3 sequence is 16 residues long. The source material was peripheral blood, sampled on day 0 of AZD1222 vaccination. The chain recombines TRBV9 with TRBJ2-5, with TRBD2 matching over 8 bases. This TCR was recovered from an adult in good health. This chain's CDR3 is CASSPGTRGGQETQYF. The CDR3 nucleotides are TGTGCCAGCAGCCCCGGGACTAGGGGAGGCCAAGAGACCCAGTACTTC.